These T cell receptor beta chains were read from a single sample in a study of shared clonotypes between healthy human individuals. The data were produced by immunoSEQ multiplex PCR, yet TCRdb's version contains in-frame clones alone and is incomplete. The data show hundreds of thousands of clones, 95% to 98% seen once. The sequenced sample was naive CD8+ T cells sorted from blood. These receptors were collected from a young man in good health. Each CDR3 is given with its conserved first and last residue. The D gene is left open where the match is weak. Clone size is stated in some rows and not others, as once, few, many or a class when expanded.

>-|TRBD2|TRBV28|TRBJ2-1
TGTGCCAGCAGTTTACCTGGCAGGGGCGGTTATCGGGGGACTAGCGTACACAATGAGCAGTTCTTC
CASSLPGRGGYRGTSVHNEQFF
>-|-|TRBV27|TRBJ2-1
TGTGCCAGCAGTTTGGACTACAGCTCCTACAATGAGCAGTTCTTC
CASSLDYSSYNEQFF
>once|-|TRBV14|TRBJ1-2
TGTGCCAGCAGCCAAGTAGGGCACCCCTACACCTTC
CASSQVGHPYTF
>-|TRBD2|TRBV28|TRBJ2-3
TGTGCCAGCAGTTCAATTATAGTAGGCGGGGGGGCGAGCACAGATACGCAGTATTTT
CASSSIIVGGGASTDTQYF
>-|-|TRBV18|TRBJ2-7
TGTGCCAGCTCACCTCAGGACCGCCGCTACGAGCAGTACTTC
CASSPQDRRYEQYF
>-|TRBD1|TRBV28|TRBJ2-2
TGTGCCGCACACAGGGGGGCCGGGGAGCTGTTTTTT
CAAHRGAGELFF
>once|-|TRBV7-8|TRBJ2-5
TGTGCCAGCAATTTAGGGGGCCAAGAGACCCAGTACTTC
CASNLGGQETQYF
>-|TRBD1|TRBV6-1|TRBJ2-7
TGTGCCAGCAGTGAGGCGACAGGGATTCTTTCCTACGAGCAGTACTTC
CASSEATGILSYEQYF
>-|TRBD1|TRBV9|TRBJ1-1
TGTGCCAGCAGCATTGGACAGGGGAGCACTGAAGCTTTCTTT
CASSIGQGSTEAFF
>-|-|TRBV6-5|TRBJ2-7
TGTGCCAGCAGTTACACTCAGGGAGGCGAGCAGTACTTC
CASSYTQGGEQYF
>-|-|TRBV9|TRBJ1-2
TGTGCCAGCAGCTCAAAAGCCTATGGCTACACCTTC
CASSSKAYGYTF
>-|-|TRBV2|TRBJ1-4
TGTGCCACAAGACGGCCGTCTAATGAAAAACTGTTTTTT
CATRRPSNEKLFF
>-|-|TRBV27|TRBJ2-7
TGTGCCAGCAGTTCATACACGGGGGAGCAGTACTTC
CASSSYTGEQYF
>-|-|TRBV28|TRBJ1-1
TGTGCCAGCAGTTTTCCTACGTCGAACACTGAAGCTTTCTTT
CASSFPTSNTEAFF
>-|-|TRBV29-1|TRBJ2-7
TGCAGCGTTGAAGGTAGAGGCTACGAGCAGTACTTC
CSVEGRGYEQYF
>-|TRBD1|TRBV11-1|TRBJ2-7
TGTGCCAGCAGCTTTGGACAGGGCTACGAGCAGTACTTC
CASSFGQGYEQYF
>-|-|TRBV27|TRBJ2-1
TGTGCCAGCAGTTTGCACAATCGAGAGCAGTTCTTC
CASSLHNREQFF
>-|TRBD1|TRBV7-9|TRBJ2-7
TGTGCCAGCAGCTTTCCCCGGGACAGCTCCTACGAGCAGTACTTC
CASSFPRDSSYEQYF
>-|TRBD2|TRBV4-1|TRBJ2-7
TGCGCCAGCAGCCAAGCGCGGGAGCGGGAGGTCCCCTACGAGCAGTACTTC
CASSQAREREVPYEQYF